This T cell receptor (beta chain) was observed in a study of blood T cell repertoires in COVID-19. This clone occurred a few times. This CDR3 spans 16 amino acids. The junction had 9 bases not matched to a gene; V was cut back by 2 bases and J by 4 bases. Germline V gene sequence: CDR1 MNHEY, CDR2 SVGEGT. Assay: immunoSEQ multiplex PCR; the TCRdb copy retains only in-frame clones and omits some. In the table there are about 190,000 clones, less than 80% of which are singletons. Source material: peripheral blood. J is TRBJ2-7 and V is TRBV6-2 or TRBV6-3, with TRBD2 matching over 9 bases. The sequence was collected from a man in his forties or fifties who had recovered from COVID-19. CDR3 in amino acids: CASSYPGEREEYEQYF. Here the CDR3 DNA reads TGTGCCAGCAGTTACCCCGGCGAGCGGGAGGAGTACGAGCAGTACTTC.